This T cell receptor beta chain was identified during a study of blood T cells in healthy people across ages. General study results and limits: It was the long-lived donors that had more naive CD4+ cells and higher diversity than aged donors. The percentage of naive T cells correlated strongly with TCR beta diversity.

A second PCR of about 6 to 11 cycles used a sample-barcoded 5' primer and a J-beta primer mix. The yield of each sample was at least 3 million CDR3-containing paired-end reads. TCRdb reanalysed the 5' RACE reads using MiXCR and keeps one entry per CDR3 protein. The repertoire includes some 920,000 distinct CDR3 sequences, just over 50% of them detected once, and about a fifth sits in the top ten. Unmatched junction bases numbered 3, after V lost 3 bases and J lost 3 bases. The CDR3 runs to 13 residues. Germline values: CDR1 SQVTM, CDR2 ANQGSEA. In regard to this clonotype: Its target is not known.

Sequencing was carried out using blood. The TCR sequence derives from a woman aged 60-75 years in good health. This chain joins TRBV29-1 and TRBJ2-7, with 9 bases fitting TRBD2. The CDR3 region has the DNA TGCAGCGTTGAGGCGGGAGGGCGCTACGAGCAGTACTTC. Amino acid sequence: CSVEAGGRYEQYF.